This TCR beta chain emerged from a study of blood T cells in healthy people across ages (dated by TCRdb to the mid-2010s). For context, the study as a whole: Template switching captured roughly one uniquely barcoded TCR beta cDNA molecule per two T cells in model experiments. Age-related changes in TCR beta repertoire diversity were measured in the study by deep sequencing normalized with unique cDNA molecular identifiers. Four age groups were formed from the donors: young (average about 16 years), middle-aged (just under 40), aged (about 62) and long-lived (less than 85). To avoid experimental bias, donors of different ages were spread randomly across the sequencing lanes. Two additional independent replicas of 1 million unique cDNA reads from the same blood draw were analyzed for two donors (one aged 18 to 29 and one aged 80 or older).

Receptor libraries were prepared by 5' RACE. The data were produced on an Illumina HiSeq 2500. A second PCR of about 7 to 12 cycles was run with a J-beta primer mix and a sample-barcoded 5' primer. A unique molecular identifier was introduced onto each TCR beta cDNA molecule by a template-switch 5' adaptor carrying 12 random nucleotides. Each sample yielded at least 2.5 million CDR3-containing paired-end reads. All of the RNA was converted into first-strand cDNA using the Mint cDNA synthesis kit, with a TRBC-specific oligonucleotide serving as the primer. Following uracil-DNA glycosylase treatment, a first 18-cycle PCR with universal primers M1SS and BC2_uni_R was performed on all cDNA. Per the source publication's procedure: Normalization of each sample was performed by random selection of 1 million high-quality reads, each carrying a distinct molecular identifier. Reads sharing molecular identifiers were discarded rather than binned into consensus sequences. MiTCR, with a Q25 quality threshold and the strictest error-elimination algorithm, was used for CDR3 identification, clonotype clustering and error correction. A nonparametric unseen species model using Euler transformation provided a lower-bound estimate of total TCR beta diversity. Starting from the raw public reads, TCRdb applied fastp trimming at Q25, assembled clones with MiXCR and retained in-frame beta chains. Duplicate CDR3 protein sequences are folded into a single record with the most common DNA and genes. The V and J calls and clone size come from TCRdb's table, not from the authors' own analysis. This sample gives about 1.7 million distinct CDR3 sequences in total; 28% of them show up just once. 7.7% of the sample is taken by the ten largest.

This clonotype was recorded once. Its binding antigen is unknown. It has no much larger one-base neighbor in the sample; base qualities were not kept. One read gives only weak evidence. General findings and caveats noted by the study authors: As age increased, observed TCR beta diversity per million T cells dropped in a roughly linear way, and a significant reduction was already evident by age 40. Compared with the aged group, the long-lived group had more naive CD4+ T cells, fewer expanded clones and increased TCR diversity, a pattern suggesting age selection. A strong correlation was found between observed TCR beta diversity and the percentage of naive T cells measured by flow cytometry. Donor CMV infection status was unknown, potentially confounding age-related changes in expanded clonotypes. Estimates of total diversity based on one million sequenced T cells were regarded as lower bounds and as underestimates. Since profiling was done on bulk unsorted PBMCs, naive and antigen-experienced compartments could not be conclusively compared.

The 39 donors, aged about 6 to 95 years, were systemically healthy Caucasian individuals from Russia. About 9.1 milliliters of peripheral blood were collected from each donor into EDTA-treated Vacutainer tubes. PBMCs were isolated by Ficoll-Paque density-gradient centrifugation, with at least 6 million obtained per sample. Trizol reagent was used to extract total RNA from PBMCs, with at least 5 micrograms per sample. Naive CD45RAhigh/CD27high T cell percentages were measured by flow cytometry on a PBMC aliquot from every donor. V and J lose 1 base and 1 base, and a span of 11 bases separates them. As encoded in the germline V gene, CDR1 is SGHDN while CDR2 is FVKESK. The CDR3 starts with the cysteine, ends with the phenylalanine, and has 16 residues. Of all the DNA, just the CDR3 is kept, 48 bases in frame from base 1.

The chain was built from TRBV14 and TRBJ2-4, with a weak D call of TRBD2 (6 bases match). This sequence was found in a woman under 40 in good health. The sequencing sample was made of blood. This receptor carries the CDR3 CASSQVTGVAKNIQYF. The bases are TGTGCCAGCAGCCAAGTCACGGGGGTCGCCAAAAACATTCAGTACTTC.